This note documents a single T cell receptor (beta chain) sequence. The data were taken from a study of blood T cell repertoires in COVID-19. Original methodology: Using reference gene primer amplification, nucleated cell counts were estimated. The method was immunoSEQ multiplex PCR; TCRdb's version includes in-frame clones alone and lacks a portion of them. Clone size and the V and J calls come from that table; the DNA yielded D and trimming. The sample has under 250,000 clones, less than 90% seen once. This CDR3 spans 15 amino acids. V was clipped by 1 base and J by 4 bases, with 13 bases between them. CDR1 LNHNV and CDR2 YYDKDF come from the germline V gene (reference sequence).

Material: peripheral blood. This clonotype was sampled from a woman in her thirties or forties who had recovered from COVID-19. The chain employs TRBV15 and TRBJ1-2; D may be TRBD1 (6 bases). The CDR3: CATSRGETGFYGYTF. DNA of the CDR3: TGTGCCACCAGCAGAGGTGAAACAGGGTTCTATGGCTACACCTTC.